A single sample gave rise to the 28 T cell receptor beta chains below, sequenced in a study of radiotherapy plus CTLA-4 blockade in lung cancer. Sequenced by immunoSEQ multiplex PCR; TCRdb stores in-frame clones only, minus some. The sample records approximately 47,000 clones, approximately 62% being singletons. The sample was peripheral blood, taken from a patient treated with radiotherapy plus ipilimumab. These receptor sequences come from a human donor with non-small cell lung cancer who had a partial response to radiotherapy plus ipilimumab.

The chain combines TRBV5-8 with TRBJ2-7; TRBD1 matches 7 bases. The ends lost 4 bases at V and 9 bases at J; junction bases unmatched: 13. The CDR3 totals 14 residues. Germline lookup yields CDR1 SGHTS and CDR2 YDEGEE. CDR3 in DNA: TGTGCCAGCAGCCCGGGGTACGGACAGGCTGCGCAGTACTTC. This translates into CASSPGYGQAAQYF. Full variable domain (rest looked up from reference TRBV5-8 and TRBJ2-7): EAGVTQSPTHLIKTRGQQATLRCSPISGHTSVYWYQQALGLGLQFLLWYDEGEERNRGNFPPRFSGRQFPNYSSELNVNALELEDSALYLCASSPGYGQAAQYFGPGTRLTVT.

The V call is TRBV4-2, the J call TRBJ2-5; 7 bases are a match to TRBD2. Germline V gene sequence: CDR1 LGHNA, CDR2 YNFKEQ. The CDR3 has 15 residues. V gave up 4 bases and J gave up 0 bases; unmatched junction bases: 5. In DNA form, the CDR3 reads TGTGCCAGCAGCCCTCACCGGGGGGACCAAGAGACCCAGTACTTC. Its protein is CASSPHRGDQETQYF.

The chain joins TRBV18 to TRBJ2-1, with D unresolved. The CDR3 has 13 residues. Germline CDR1 is KGHSH and CDR2 is LQKENI. The V end was cut by 3 bases, the J end by 9 bases, with 12 bases between. CDR3 loop: CASSPGDRSEQFF. CDR3 sequence (DNA): TGTGCCAGCTCACCCGGTGACCGGAGTGAGCAGTTCTTC.

V usage is TRBV29-1 and J usage is TRBJ2-5; tentatively, D is TRBD2 (6 bases). This CDR3 is 12 amino acids long. V was cut by 3 bases and J by 4 bases, with 9 bases left in between. Germline lookup yields CDR1 SQVTM and CDR2 ANQGSEA. CDR3 amino acids: CSVEAGSETQYF. CDR3 coding DNA: TGCAGCGTTGAGGCGGGGTCAGAGACCCAGTACTTC.

V is TRBV7-3 and J is TRBJ2-3; TRBD2 matches at 9 bases. CDR1 SGHTA and CDR2 FQGTGA come from the germline V gene. This CDR3 has 20 residues. The V segment lost 1 base and the J segment 1 base; nucleotides outside the gene matches: 15. The chain's CDR3 is CASSLRASGSGSWGTDTQYF. CDR3 nucleotides: TGTGCCAGCAGCTTAAGGGCCTCGGGTAGCGGGAGCTGGGGCACAGATACGCAGTATTTT. The full variable domain, its missing parts supplied by reference TRBV7-3 and TRBJ2-3, is GAGVSQTPSNKVTEKGKYVELRCDPISGHTALYWYRQSLGQGPEFLIYFQGTGAADDSGLPNDRFFAVRPEGSVSTLKIQRTERGDSAVYLCASSLRASGSGSWGTDTQYFGPGTRLTVL.

J is TRBJ2-6 and V is TRBV5-1; the match to TRBD2 covers 8 bases. After removal of 4 bases from V and 1 base from J, the junction contained 1 base not matched to a gene. CDR1 is SGHRS, CDR2 YFSETQ, per germline. The CDR3 extends over 15 amino acids. CDR3 sequence (DNA): TGCGCCAGCAGCCCGGGGGGGTCTGGGGCCAACGTCCTGACTTTC. Protein: CASSPGGSGANVLTF.

The J gene is TRBJ2-2, the V gene TRBV11-2, with 12 nucleotides matching TRBD2. Germline V gene data show CDR1 as SGHAT and CDR2 as FQNNGV. The V segment lost 6 bases and the J segment 6 bases; nucleotides outside the gene matches: 2. The CDR3 covers 14 residues. CDR3 loop: CASSLAGGPGELFF. The DNA of the CDR3 is TGTGCCAGCAGTCTAGCGGGGGGGCCCGGGGAGCTGTTTTTT. The full variable domain, with the rest looked up from reference TRBV11-2 and TRBJ2-2, is EAGVAQSPRYKIIEKRQSVAFWCNPISGHATLYWYQQILGQGPKLLIQFQNNGVVDDSQLPKDRFSAERLKGVDSTLKIQPAKLEDSAVYLCASSLAGGPGELFFGEGSRLTVL.

This clone was counted between two and nine times. The chain links TRBV5-1 to TRBJ2-5, with a weak D call TRBD1 (5 bases). The CDR3 covers 12 residues. The germline V gene encodes CDR1 SGHRS and CDR2 YFSETQ. V was shortened by 5 bases and J by 2 bases, with 7 bases between the two germline ends. The CDR3, as DNA: TGCGCCAGCAGTTCAGGGCAAGAGACCCAGTACTTC. It translates to CASSSGQETQYF.

The chain carries TRBV19 and TRBJ1-3, with TRBD1 identical over 12 bases. Germline V lookup: CDR1 LNHDA, CDR2 SQIVND (reference sequence). V lost 7 bases, J lost 3 bases, and 13 bases stayed unmatched. CDR3 length: 18 residues. The CDR3 protein is CASTFRGTGGLSGNTIYF. The CDR3 DNA sequence: TGTGCCAGTACCTTCCGCGGGACAGGGGGCTTGAGTGGAAACACCATATATTTT.

The chain has TRBV29-1 and TRBJ2-1; a weak D match, TRBD2 (5 bases). The CDR3 runs 16 residues. V was pared by 5 bases and J by 0 bases, with 17 bases between. Germline V gene sequence: CDR1 SQVTM, CDR2 ANQGSEA. This CDR3 is CSVPPDSLDSYNEQFF. The CDR3 DNA reads TGCAGCGTTCCTCCTGACTCACTAGACTCCTACAATGAGCAGTTCTTC.

The chain combines TRBV5-4 with TRBJ2-1; TRBD2 matches at 11 bases. The germline V gene has CDR1 SGHNT and CDR2 YYREEE (reference sequence). Trimming cost V 4 bases and J 3 bases; bases outside gene matches: 3. This CDR3 is 15 amino acids long. In nucleotides, the CDR3 is TGTGCCAGCAGCCCGGGACTAGCGGACTACAATGAGCAGTTCTTC. Its translation: CASSPGLADYNEQFF.

The gene calls are TRBV5-4 and TRBJ2-3, with TRBD2 matching over 11 bases. This CDR3 is built from 16 residues. Germline loops: CDR1 SGHNT, CDR2 YYREEE (reference sequence). V gave up 5 bases and J gave up 5 bases; unmatched junction bases: 10. The CDR3 region is CASRKIAGGRKDTQYF. The CDR3, as DNA: TGTGCCAGCAGAAAAATAGCGGGGGGGCGGAAAGATACGCAGTATTTT.

The chain joins TRBV5-5 to TRBJ2-7, with D possibly being TRBD1 (6 bases). Trimming pared 0 bases from V and 3 bases from J, leaving 10 bases between. Germline assignment: CDR1 SGHKS and CDR2 YYEKEE (reference sequence). The CDR3 contains 14 residues. The CDR3 spells CASSLATGGYEQYF. CDR3 DNA sequence: TGTGCCAGCAGCTTGGCGACAGGAGGCTACGAGCAGTACTTC.

With respect to this clone: This sample also contains other DNA sequences that code for the same CDR3. The J gene is TRBJ1-1, the V gene TRBV6-1, with D uncertain. The CDR3 runs 14 residues. Trimming cost V 5 bases and J 1 base, with 11 bases left between them. Germline values: CDR1 MNHNS, CDR2 SASEGT. In DNA form, the CDR3 reads TGTGCCAGCAGTAACACTAATACGAACACTGAAGCTTTCTTT. It encodes CASSNTNTNTEAFF.

The chain links TRBV18 to TRBJ1-5; D unclear. The CDR3 runs to 15 residues. The V end lost 1 base, the J end lost 0 bases, and 7 bases lay between the germline ends. Germline CDR1 KGHSH, CDR2 LQKENI. The CDR3 sequence is CASSPQSHSNQPQHF. The CDR3 DNA reads as TGTGCCAGCTCACCACAGAGTCATAGCAATCAGCCCCAGCATTTT.

The chain combines TRBV7-2 with TRBJ2-3; no clear D. From germline, CDR1 is SGHTA and CDR2 FQGNSA. The V end lost 0 bases, the J end lost 3 bases, and 22 bases lay between the germline ends. This CDR3 is 19 amino acids long. DNA for the CDR3: TGTGCCAGCAGCTTAGCCATAGATTTTAGCCTGGCCCCGACAGATACGCAGTATTTT. As protein: CASSLAIDFSLAPTDTQYF.

The J gene is TRBJ2-3, the V gene TRBV5-1; maybe TRBD1 (6 bases). CDR3 size: 14 residues. V was trimmed by 2 bases and J by 4 bases, leaving 11 bases between them. CDR1 and CDR2 (germline): SGHRS, YFSETQ. CDR3 in amino acids: CASSLQGMSDTQYF. CDR3 nucleotide sequence: TGCGCCAGCAGCTTACAGGGAATGTCAGATACGCAGTATTTT.

This clone has ten or more counts. This rearrangement joins TRBV28 to TRBJ2-7, with D unresolved. CDR1 and CDR2 (germline): MDHEN, SYDVKM. Trimming took 4 bases from V and 5 from J, leaving 6 bases between them. This CDR3 spans 11 amino acids. Here the CDR3 reads CASSYSNEQYF. The DNA for the CDR3 is TGTGCCAGCAGTTACAGCAACGAGCAGTACTTC.

This chain joins TRBV4-2 and TRBJ1-1; maybe TRBD1 (5 bases). This CDR3 spans 17 amino acids. The V end lost 1 base, the J end lost 0 bases, and 15 bases lay between the germline ends. Germline values: CDR1 LGHNA, CDR2 YNFKEQ. The CDR3 loop reads CASSQANSPGLNTEAFF. In DNA, the CDR3 is TGTGCCAGCAGCCAAGCAAACAGCCCAGGGTTGAACACTGAAGCTTTCTTT.

The chain joins TRBV12-5 to TRBJ1-2; 7 nucleotides line up with TRBD1. Germline CDR1 is LGHNT and CDR2 is FRNRAP. CDR3 length: 18 amino acids. The junction had 13 bases not matched to a gene; V was cut back by 2 bases and J by 1 base. Here the CDR3 DNA reads TGTGCTAGTGGTTTGAACGCGGGACAGAGAAAGATTAACTATGGCTACACCTTC. Translating gives CASGLNAGQRKINYGYTF.

The chain recombines TRBV15 with TRBJ1-5; TRBD1 is a possible D gene (6 bases). CDR3 size: 15 residues. Germline V gives CDR1 LNHNV, CDR2 YYDKDF (reference sequence). V shed 5 bases and J shed 5 bases, with 16 bases lying between them. DNA of the CDR3: TGTGCCACCAGCGGAACAGGGAGATGGGATCAGCCCCAGCATTTT. Its translation: CATSGTGRWDQPQHF.

This clone was seen a few times. The V gene is TRBV30, the J gene TRBJ1-6, with a possible D match to TRBD1 (5 bases). Deletions cut 0 bases from V and 12 bases from J, with 6 bases between. The CDR3 consists of 11 residues. Per the germline V gene, CDR1 is GTSNPN and CDR2 is SVGIG (reference sequence). The CDR3 spells CAWSVTGPLHF. CDR3 DNA: TGTGCCTGGAGTGTAACAGGACCCCTCCACTTT.

This chain links TRBV5-6 with TRBJ2-5; possible D gene TRBD2, 5 bases. Germline V gene sequence: CDR1 SGHDT, CDR2 YYEEEE. Trimming removed 4 bases at V and 7 bases at J, with 17 bases between. The CDR3 covers 14 residues. CDR3 nucleotides: TGTGCCAGCAGCCGGGGTCGACAAGAGGCGACCCAGTACTTC. It codes for CASSRGRQEATQYF.

This clone was detected once. Additional DNA sequences in this sample encode the identical CDR3. The J gene is TRBJ2-7, the V gene TRBV7-9; D perhaps matches TRBD1 (5 bases). From germline, CDR1 is SEHNR and CDR2 FQNEAQ (reference sequence). The CDR3 extends over 12 amino acids. V was trimmed by 5 bases and J by 2 bases, leaving 7 bases between them. The CDR3 region has the DNA TGTGCCAGCAGCCCAGGGACCTACGAGCAGTACTTC. Translated: CASSPGTYEQYF.

The genes are TRBV5-1 and TRBJ2-5; D is undetermined. Germline V gene data show CDR1 as SGHRS and CDR2 as YFSETQ. The CDR3 length is 13 residues. V shed 2 bases and J shed 4 bases, with 9 bases lying between them. In DNA, the CDR3 is TGCGCCAGCAGCTTAGCCGTTACAGAGACCCAGTACTTC. It is translated as CASSLAVTETQYF.

The table lists this clone with a few counts. This sequence joins TRBV7-2 and TRBJ2-3; 8 bases are shared with TRBD2. V gave up 5 bases and J gave up 0 bases; unmatched junction bases: 1. CDR3 length equals 14 residues. Germline V CDR1 and CDR2: SGHTA, FQGNSA. The CDR3 sequence: CASSRGGSTDTQYF. The CDR3 nucleotides read TGTGCCAGCAGCCGCGGGGGGAGCACAGATACGCAGTATTTT.

This clone was picked up one time. This chain joins TRBV29-1 and TRBJ1-2, with D possibly TRBD1 on 5 matching bases. The CDR3 spans 13 residues. V lost 4 bases, J lost 4 bases, and 13 bases lay in between. CDR1 and CDR2 (germline): SQVTM, ANQGSEA. CDR3 in DNA: TGCAGCGTTGGGGGCGGGGGGACCTATGGCTACACCTTC. Translation: CSVGGGGTYGYTF.

The chain is built from TRBV6-1 and TRBJ2-7; TRBD2 is a possible D gene (6 bases). Looked up from germline, CDR1 is MNHNS and CDR2 is SASEGT. The CDR3 has 12 amino acids. V dropped 7 bases and J dropped 10 bases, with 17 bases sitting between them. CDR3 sequence (DNA): TGTGCCAGCAAGGGAGGACCTACGAAACAGTACTTC. Encoded protein: CASKGGPTKQYF.